This T cell receptor (beta chain) was captured by sequencing in a study of T cell responses to AZD1222 COVID-19 vaccine. Profiled with immunoSEQ multiplex PCR; TCRdb holds only in-frame clones, not every one. The sample contains about 140,000 clones, around 89% of which appear only once. The table lists this clone with a few counts. Trimming left V 9 bases short and J 2 bases short, with 19 bases between. There are 15 residues in the CDR3. CDR1 and CDR2 from the germline V gene are MDHEN and SYDVKM. This chain connects TRBV28 to TRBJ1-2; D remains unclear. Sequenced here: peripheral blood, sampled on day 0 of AZD1222 vaccination. This clonotype originated in an adult in good health. CDR3 sequence reads: CASSRIRGNNYGYTF. In DNA, the CDR3 is TGTGCCAGTAGTAGGATAAGAGGAAACAACTATGGCTACACCTTC.